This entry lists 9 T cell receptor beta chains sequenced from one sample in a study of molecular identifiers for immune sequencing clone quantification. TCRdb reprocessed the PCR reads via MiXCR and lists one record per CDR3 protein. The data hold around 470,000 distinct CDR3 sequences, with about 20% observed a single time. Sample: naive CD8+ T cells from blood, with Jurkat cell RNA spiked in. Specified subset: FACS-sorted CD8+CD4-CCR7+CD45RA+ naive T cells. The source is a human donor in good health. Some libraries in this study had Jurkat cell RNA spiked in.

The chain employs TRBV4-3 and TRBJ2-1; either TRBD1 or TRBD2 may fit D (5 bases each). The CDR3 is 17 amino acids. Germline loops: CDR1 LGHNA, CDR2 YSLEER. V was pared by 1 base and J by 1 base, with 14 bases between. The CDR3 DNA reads TGCGCCAGCAGCCAAGGTCAGCGGCAGGGATCCTACAATGAGCAGTTCTTC. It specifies CASSQGQRQGSYNEQFF.

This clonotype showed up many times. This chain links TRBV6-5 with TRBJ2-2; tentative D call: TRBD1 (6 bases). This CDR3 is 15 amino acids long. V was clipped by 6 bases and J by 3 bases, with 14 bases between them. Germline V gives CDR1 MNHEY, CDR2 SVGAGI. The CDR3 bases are TGTGCCAGCAGGTCTGGACAGTCATACACCGGGGAGCTGTTTTTT. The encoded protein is CASRSGQSYTGELFF.

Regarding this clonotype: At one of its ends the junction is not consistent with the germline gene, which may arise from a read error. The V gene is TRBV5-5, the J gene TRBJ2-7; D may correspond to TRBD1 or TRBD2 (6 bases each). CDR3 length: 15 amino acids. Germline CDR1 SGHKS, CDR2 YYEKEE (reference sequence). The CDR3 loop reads CASSLPGGRQDEQYF. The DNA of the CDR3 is TGTGCCAGCAGCTTACCTGGGGGGCGCCAGGACGAGCAGTATTTC.

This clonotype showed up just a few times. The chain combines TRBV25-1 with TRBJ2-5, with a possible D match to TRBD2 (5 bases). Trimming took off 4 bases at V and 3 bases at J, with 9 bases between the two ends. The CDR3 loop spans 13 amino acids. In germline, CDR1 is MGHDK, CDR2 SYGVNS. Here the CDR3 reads CASSGTLEETQYF. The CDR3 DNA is TGTGCCAGCAGTGGGACTCTCGAAGAGACCCAGTACTTC. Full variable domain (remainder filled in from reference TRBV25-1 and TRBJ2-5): EADIYQTPRYLVIGTGKKITLECSQTMGHDKMYWYQQDPGMELHLIHYSYGVNSTEKGDLSSESTVSRIRTEHFPLTLESARPSHTSQYLCASSGTLEETQYFGPGTRLLVL.

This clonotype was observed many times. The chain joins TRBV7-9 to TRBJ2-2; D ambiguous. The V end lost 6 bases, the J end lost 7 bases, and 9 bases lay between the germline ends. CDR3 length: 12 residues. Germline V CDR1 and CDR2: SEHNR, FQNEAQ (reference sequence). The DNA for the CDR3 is TGTGCCAGCAGTCCCTACGGCGGGGAGCTGTTTTTT. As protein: CASSPYGGELFF.

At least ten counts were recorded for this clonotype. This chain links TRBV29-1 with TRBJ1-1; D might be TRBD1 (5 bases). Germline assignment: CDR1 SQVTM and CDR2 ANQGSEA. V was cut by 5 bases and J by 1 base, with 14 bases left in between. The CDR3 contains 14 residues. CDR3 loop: CSVWWTGENTEAFF. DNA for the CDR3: TGCAGCGTTTGGTGGACGGGGGAGAACACTGAAGCTTTCTTT.

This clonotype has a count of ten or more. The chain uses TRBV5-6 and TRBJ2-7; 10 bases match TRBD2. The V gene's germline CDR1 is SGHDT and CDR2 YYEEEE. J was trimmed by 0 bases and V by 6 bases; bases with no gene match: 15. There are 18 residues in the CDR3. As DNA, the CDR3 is TGTGCCAGCATCCGAACTAGCGGGGCGGGGATTAGCTCCTACGAGCAGTACTTC. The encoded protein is CASIRTSGAGISSYEQYF.

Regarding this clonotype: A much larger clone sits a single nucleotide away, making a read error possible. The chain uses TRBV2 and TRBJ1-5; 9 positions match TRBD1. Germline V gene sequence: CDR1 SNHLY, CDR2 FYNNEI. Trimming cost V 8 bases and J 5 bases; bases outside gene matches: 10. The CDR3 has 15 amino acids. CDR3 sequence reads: CASCRDRESDQPQHF. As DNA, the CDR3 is TGTGCCAGCTGTAGGGACAGGGAGAGCGATCAGCCCCAGCATTTT.

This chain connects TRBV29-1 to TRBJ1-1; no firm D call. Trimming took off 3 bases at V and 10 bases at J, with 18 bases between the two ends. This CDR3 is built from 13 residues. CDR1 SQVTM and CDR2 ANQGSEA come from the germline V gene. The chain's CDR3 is CSVESDGSFGAFF. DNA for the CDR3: TGCAGCGTTGAGTCGGACGGGTCCTTTGGAGCTTTCTTT.